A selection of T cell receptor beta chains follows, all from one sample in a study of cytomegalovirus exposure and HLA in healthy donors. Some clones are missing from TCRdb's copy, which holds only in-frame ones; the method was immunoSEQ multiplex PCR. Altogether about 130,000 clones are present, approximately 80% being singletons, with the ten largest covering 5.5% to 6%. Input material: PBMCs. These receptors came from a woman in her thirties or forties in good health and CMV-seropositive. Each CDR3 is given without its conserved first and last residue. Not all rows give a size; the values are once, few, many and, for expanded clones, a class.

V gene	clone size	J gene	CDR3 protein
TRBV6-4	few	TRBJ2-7	ASSNPSEFWAYEQY
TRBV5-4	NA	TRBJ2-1	ASSFFGLAGIYNEQF
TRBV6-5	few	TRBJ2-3	ASSYGSSTDTQY
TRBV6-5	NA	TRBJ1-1	ASSYGGGPNTEAF
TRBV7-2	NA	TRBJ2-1	ASSLDRDSYNEQF
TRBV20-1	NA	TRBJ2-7	SAKHGYEQY
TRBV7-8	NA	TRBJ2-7	ASSPQTGDYEQY
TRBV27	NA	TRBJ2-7	ASSFTSGGFYEQY
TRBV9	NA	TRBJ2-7	ASSVVLESEQY
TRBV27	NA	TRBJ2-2	ASTTSGRVSGELF
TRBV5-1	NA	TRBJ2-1	ASSLASNEQF
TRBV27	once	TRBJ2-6	ASSPGTGSSGANVLT
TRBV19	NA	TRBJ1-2	ASRDRANYGYT
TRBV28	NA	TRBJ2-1	ASRPGLARNEQF
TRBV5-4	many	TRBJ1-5	ASSLMGQDDQPQH
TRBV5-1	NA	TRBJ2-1	ASSEQVAGLGNEQF
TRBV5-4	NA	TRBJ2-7	ASSLWSSGEQY
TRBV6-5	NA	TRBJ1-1	ASSRTAMNTEAF
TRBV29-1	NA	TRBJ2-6	SVGGQGPSVLT
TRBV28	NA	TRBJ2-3	ASRSGLASTDTQY
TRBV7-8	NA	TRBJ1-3	ASGEYGDGSYGNTIY
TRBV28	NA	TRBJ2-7	ASSHMTNRHEQY
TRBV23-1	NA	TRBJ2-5	ASSQYGLPAETQY
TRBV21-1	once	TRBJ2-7	ASSPLYEQY
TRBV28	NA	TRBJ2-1	ASRVYYNEQF
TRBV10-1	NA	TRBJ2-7	ASSESGSVAAYEQY
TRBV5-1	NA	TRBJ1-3	ASSLGLRGKKGNTIY
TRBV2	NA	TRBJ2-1	ASSEVVAGVIEQF
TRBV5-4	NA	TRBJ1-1	ASSVQTRNTEAF
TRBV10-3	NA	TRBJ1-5	AISGGGTISQPQH
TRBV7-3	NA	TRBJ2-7	ASSIGTGGSYEQY
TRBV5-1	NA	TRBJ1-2	ASSLATNRGSYGYT
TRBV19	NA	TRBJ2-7	ASSIPQVSSREQY
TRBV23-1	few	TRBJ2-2	ASTGTGMTTGELF
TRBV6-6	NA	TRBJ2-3	ASTLNAPADTQY
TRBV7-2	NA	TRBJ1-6	ASSPYNSPLH
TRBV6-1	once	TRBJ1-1	ASSFVNTEAF
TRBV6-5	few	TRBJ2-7	ASSPGPYEQY
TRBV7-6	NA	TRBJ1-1	ASSRGGVVTEAF
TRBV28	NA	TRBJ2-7	ASSFSAGGPEY
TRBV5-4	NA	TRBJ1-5	ASSLWGGANQPQH
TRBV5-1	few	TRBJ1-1	ASNFDGGNTEAF
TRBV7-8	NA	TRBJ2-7	ASSPRTGLGYEQY
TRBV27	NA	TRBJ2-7	ASRGRGLYEQY
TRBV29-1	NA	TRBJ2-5	SVFLRETQY
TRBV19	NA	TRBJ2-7	ASSVGQGGYEQY
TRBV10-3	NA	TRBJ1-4	AISGQVRSSTNEKLF
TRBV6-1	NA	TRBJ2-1	ASSALGNEQF
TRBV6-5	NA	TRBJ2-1	ASSYYGHNEQF
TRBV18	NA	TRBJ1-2	ASSLPGTADYT
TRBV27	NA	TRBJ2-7	ASRQGVEQY
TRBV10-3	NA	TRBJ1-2	AISPGVGQNYGYT
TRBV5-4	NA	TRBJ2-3	ASSLDGGYTDTQY
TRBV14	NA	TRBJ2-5	ASSQGSGVQETQY
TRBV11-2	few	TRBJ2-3	ASSLTGSDTDTQY
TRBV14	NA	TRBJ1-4	ASSQVGGEREKLF
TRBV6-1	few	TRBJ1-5	ASIQTGGGQPQH
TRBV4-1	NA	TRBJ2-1	ASSQELADNNEQF
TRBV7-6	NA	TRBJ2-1	ASSLALYNEQF